Reported below is one T cell receptor beta chain. Its antigen is not identified. The data originate from a study of beta chain features in type 1 diabetes. The whole isolated RNA underwent reverse transcription, so sequencing captured expressed TCRB transcripts. Reads from naive, central memory and regulatory T cell samples averaged about 3.3 million. TCRdb's table, derived via immunoSEQ multiplex PCR, lists solely in-frame clones and lacks some. In the table there are some 370,000 clones, about 10% of which are singletons. Study results and caveats: Type 1 diabetes patients had TCRB CDR3s that were shorter (moderately but significantly so) in all four CD4+ subsets. Possible PCR preference for shorter templates applied equally to patients and controls.

The CDR3 extends over 13 amino acids. CDR1 MNHNY and CDR2 SVGAGI come from the germline V gene (reference sequence). V lost 4 bases, J lost 6 bases, and 13 bases lay in between. The chain carries TRBV6-6 and TRBJ2-7, with D possibly being TRBD1 or TRBD2 (5 bases each). Material: central memory CD4+ T cells from blood. The clonotype was recovered from a man aged 30 to 45 with type 1 diabetes. CDR3 in amino acids: CASSSRDRSEQYF. As DNA, the CDR3 is TGTGCCAGCAGTTCCCGGGACCGGAGCGAGCAGTACTTC.